This T cell receptor (beta chain) is from a study of blood T cell repertoires in COVID-19. About the study: From the United States, Italy and Spain came samples of acute and convalescent COVID-19.

The CDR3 extends over 14 amino acids. Trimming removed 6 bases from V and 0 bases from J; junction bases left unmatched: 3. The germline V gene encodes CDR1 LNHDA and CDR2 SQIVND (reference sequence). The data were produced by immunoSEQ multiplex PCR, yet TCRdb's version contains in-frame clones alone and is incomplete. The sample carries 200,000 to 300,000 clones, approximately 89% recorded once. The sequence came from a woman between 50 and 59 years old with acute or convalescent COVID-19. The sequencing input was peripheral blood. The gene calls are TRBV19 and TRBJ1-2; TRBD1 agrees at 8 bases. Written as DNA, the CDR3 is TGTGCCAGTAGGGGACAGGCCACTAACTATGGCTACACCTTC. This sequence encodes CASRGQATNYGYTF.